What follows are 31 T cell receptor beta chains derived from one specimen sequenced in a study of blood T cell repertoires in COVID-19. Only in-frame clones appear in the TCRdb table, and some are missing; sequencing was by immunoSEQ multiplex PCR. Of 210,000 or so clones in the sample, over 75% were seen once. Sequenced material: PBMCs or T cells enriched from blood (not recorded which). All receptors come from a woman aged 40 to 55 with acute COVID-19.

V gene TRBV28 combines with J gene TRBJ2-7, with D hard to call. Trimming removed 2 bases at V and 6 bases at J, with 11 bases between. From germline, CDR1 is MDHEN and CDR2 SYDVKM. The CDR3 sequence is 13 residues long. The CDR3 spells CASSLAPSPEQYF. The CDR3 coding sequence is TGTGCCAGCAGTTTAGCGCCGTCACCCGAGCAGTACTTC.

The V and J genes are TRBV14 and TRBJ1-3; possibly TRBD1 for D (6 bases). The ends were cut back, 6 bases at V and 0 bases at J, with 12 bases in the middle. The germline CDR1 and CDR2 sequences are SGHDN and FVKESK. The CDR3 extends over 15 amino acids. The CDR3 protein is CASRGWDISGNTIYF. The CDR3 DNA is TGTGCCAGCAGAGGATGGGACATCTCTGGAAACACCATATATTTT.

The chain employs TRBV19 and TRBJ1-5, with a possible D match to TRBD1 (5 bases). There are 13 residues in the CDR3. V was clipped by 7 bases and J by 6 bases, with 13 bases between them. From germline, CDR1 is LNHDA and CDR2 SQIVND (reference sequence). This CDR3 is CASKASGPQPQHF. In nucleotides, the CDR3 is TGTGCCAGTAAGGCGTCAGGGCCTCAGCCCCAGCATTTT. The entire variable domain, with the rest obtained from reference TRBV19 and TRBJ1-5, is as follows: DGGITQSPKYLFRKEGQNVTLSCEQNLNHDAMYWYRQDPGQGLRLIYYSQIVNDFQKGDIAEGYSVSREKKESFPLTVTSAQKNPTAFYLCASKASGPQPQHFGDGTRLSIL.

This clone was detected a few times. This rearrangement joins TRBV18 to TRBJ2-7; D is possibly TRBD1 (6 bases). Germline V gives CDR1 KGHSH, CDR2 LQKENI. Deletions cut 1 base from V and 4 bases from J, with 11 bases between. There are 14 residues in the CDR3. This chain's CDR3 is CASSPLRGGYEQYF. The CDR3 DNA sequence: TGTGCCAGCTCACCACTCAGGGGTGGGTACGAGCAGTACTTC.

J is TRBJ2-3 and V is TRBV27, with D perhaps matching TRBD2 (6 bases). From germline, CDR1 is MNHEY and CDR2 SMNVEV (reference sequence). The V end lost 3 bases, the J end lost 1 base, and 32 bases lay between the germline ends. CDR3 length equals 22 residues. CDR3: CASSFLGPISSSGLMGTDTQYF. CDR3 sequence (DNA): TGTGCCAGCAGTTTCCTCGGTCCTATTTCCTCAAGCGGACTAATGGGCACAGATACGCAGTATTTT.

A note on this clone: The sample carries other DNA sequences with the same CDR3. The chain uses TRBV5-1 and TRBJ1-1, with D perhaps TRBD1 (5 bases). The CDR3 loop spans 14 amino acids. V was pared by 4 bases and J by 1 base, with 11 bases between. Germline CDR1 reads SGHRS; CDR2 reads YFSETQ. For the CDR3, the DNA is TGCGCCAGCAGCCTGGGACCGGGGAACACTGAAGCTTTCTTT. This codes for CASSLGPGNTEAFF.

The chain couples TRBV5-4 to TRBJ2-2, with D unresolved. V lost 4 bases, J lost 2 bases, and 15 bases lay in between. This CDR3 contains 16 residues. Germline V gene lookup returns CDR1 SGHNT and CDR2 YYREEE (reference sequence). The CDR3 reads CASSSLRDTNTGELFF. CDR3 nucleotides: TGTGCCAGCAGCAGCCTCCGCGACACAAACACCGGGGAGCTGTTTTTT.

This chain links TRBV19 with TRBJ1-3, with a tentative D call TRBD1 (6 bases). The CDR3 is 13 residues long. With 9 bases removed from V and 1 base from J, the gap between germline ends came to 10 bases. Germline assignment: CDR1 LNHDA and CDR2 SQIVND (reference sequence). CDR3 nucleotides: TGTGCCAGCACAACAGGGTCTGGAAACACCATATATTTT. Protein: CASTTGSGNTIYF.

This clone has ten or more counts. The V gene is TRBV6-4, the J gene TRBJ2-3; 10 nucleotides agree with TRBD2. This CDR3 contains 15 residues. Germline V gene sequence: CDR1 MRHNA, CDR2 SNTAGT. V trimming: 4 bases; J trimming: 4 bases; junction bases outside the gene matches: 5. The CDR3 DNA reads TGTGCCAGCAGTGTAGCGGGGGGCGTGGCAGATACGCAGTATTTT. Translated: CASSVAGGVADTQYF.

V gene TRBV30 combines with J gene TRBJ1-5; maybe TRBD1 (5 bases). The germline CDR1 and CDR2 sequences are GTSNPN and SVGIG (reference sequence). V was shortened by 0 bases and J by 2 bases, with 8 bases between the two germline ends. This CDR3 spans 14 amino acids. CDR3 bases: TGTGCCTGGAGTGTAGGAGGGGGCAATCAGCCCCAGCATTTT. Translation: CAWSVGGGNQPQHF. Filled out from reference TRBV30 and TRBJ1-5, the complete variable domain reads SQTIHQWPATLVQPVGSPLSLECTVEGTSNPNLYWYRQAAGRGLQLLFYSVGIGQISSEVPQNLSASRPQDRQFILSSKKLLLSDSGFYLCAWSVGGGNQPQHFGDGTRLSIL.

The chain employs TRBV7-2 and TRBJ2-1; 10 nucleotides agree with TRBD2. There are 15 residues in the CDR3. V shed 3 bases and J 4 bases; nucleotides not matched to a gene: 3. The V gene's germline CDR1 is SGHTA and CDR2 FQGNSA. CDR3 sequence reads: CASSFRTSGYNEQFF. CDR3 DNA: TGTGCCAGCAGCTTTCGGACTAGCGGATACAATGAGCAGTTCTTC.

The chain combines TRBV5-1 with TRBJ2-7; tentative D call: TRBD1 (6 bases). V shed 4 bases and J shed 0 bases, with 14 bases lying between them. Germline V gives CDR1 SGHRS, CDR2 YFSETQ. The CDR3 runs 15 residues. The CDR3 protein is CASSPKQGTSYEQYF. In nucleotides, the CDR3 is TGCGCCAGCAGCCCAAAACAGGGAACCTCCTACGAGCAGTACTTC.

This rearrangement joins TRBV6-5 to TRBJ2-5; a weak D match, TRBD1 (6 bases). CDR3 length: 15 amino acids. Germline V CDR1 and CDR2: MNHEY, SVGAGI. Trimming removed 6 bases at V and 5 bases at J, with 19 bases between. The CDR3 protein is CASSANRVSGETQYF. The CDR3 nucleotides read TGTGCCAGCAGCGCTAACAGGGTATCGGGTGAGACCCAGTACTTC.

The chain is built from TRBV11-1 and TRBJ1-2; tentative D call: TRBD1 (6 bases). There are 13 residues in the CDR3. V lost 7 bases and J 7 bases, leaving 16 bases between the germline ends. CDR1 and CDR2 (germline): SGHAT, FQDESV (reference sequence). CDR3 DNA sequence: TGTGCCAGCACCCGGACGGGGGGCGGTGGCTACACCTTC. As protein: CASTRTGGGGYTF.

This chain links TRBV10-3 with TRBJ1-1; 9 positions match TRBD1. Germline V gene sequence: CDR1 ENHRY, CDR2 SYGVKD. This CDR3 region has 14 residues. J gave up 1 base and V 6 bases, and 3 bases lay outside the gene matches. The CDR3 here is CAIRGTGRNTEAFF. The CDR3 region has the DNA TGTGCCATCAGGGGGACAGGGAGGAACACTGAAGCTTTCTTT.

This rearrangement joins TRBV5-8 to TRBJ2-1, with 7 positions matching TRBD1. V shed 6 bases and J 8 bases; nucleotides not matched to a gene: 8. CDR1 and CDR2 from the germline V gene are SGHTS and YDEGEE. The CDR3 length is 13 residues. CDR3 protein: CASIPDRAYEQFF. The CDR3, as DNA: TGTGCCAGCATCCCCGACAGGGCCTATGAGCAGTTCTTC.

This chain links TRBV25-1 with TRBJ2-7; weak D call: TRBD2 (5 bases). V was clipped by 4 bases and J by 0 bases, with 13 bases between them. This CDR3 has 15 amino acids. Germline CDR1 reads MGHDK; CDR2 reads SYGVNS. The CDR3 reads CASSGLIGSSYEQYF. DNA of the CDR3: TGTGCCAGCAGTGGCCTAATAGGGAGCTCCTACGAGCAGTACTTC.

The CDR3 nucleotides are TGCGCCAGCAGCTCGGTAAGGACAGCAATTTACGAGCAGTACTTC. Protein sequence: CASSSVRTAIYEQYF. The chain combines TRBV4-1 with TRBJ2-7; possibly TRBD1 for D (6 bases). The CDR3 is 15 residues long. Germline values: CDR1 MGHRA, CDR2 YSYEKL. V was pared by 5 bases and J by 4 bases, with 18 bases between.

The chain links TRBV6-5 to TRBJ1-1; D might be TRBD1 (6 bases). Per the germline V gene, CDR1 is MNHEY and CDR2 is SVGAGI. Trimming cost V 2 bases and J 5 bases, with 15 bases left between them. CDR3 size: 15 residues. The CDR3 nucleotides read TGTGCCAGCAGTTACACGCCGGGGAGGGGGACTGAAGCTTTCTTT. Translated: CASSYTPGRGTEAFF.

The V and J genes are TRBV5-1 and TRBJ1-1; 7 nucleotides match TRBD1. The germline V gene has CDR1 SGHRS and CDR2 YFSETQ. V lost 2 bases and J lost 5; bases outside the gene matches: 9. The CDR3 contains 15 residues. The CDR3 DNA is TGCGCCAGCAGCTTACCGGGACAGCTAAGTACTGAAGCTTTCTTT. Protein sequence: CASSLPGQLSTEAFF.

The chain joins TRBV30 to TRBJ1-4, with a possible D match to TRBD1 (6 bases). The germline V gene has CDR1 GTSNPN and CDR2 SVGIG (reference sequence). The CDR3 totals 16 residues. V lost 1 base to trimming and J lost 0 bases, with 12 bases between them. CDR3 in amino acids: CAWSGGGGATNEKLFF. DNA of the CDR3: TGTGCCTGGAGTGGAGGGGGGGGCGCAACTAATGAAAAACTGTTTTTT.

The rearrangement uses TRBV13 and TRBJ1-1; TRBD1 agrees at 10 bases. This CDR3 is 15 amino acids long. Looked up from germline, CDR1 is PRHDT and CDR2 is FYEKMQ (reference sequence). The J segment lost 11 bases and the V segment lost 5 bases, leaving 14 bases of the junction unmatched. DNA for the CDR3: TGTGCCAGCAGCCCTAACCTCGACAGGGGGCGTGGGGCTTTCTTT. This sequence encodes CASSPNLDRGRGAFF.

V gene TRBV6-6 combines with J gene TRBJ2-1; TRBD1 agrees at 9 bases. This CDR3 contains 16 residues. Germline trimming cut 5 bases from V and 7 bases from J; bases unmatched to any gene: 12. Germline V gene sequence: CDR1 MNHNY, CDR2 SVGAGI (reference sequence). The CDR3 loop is CASSRKPGQGLNEQFF. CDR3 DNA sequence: TGTGCCAGCAGTCGAAAACCGGGACAGGGTCTGAATGAGCAGTTCTTC.

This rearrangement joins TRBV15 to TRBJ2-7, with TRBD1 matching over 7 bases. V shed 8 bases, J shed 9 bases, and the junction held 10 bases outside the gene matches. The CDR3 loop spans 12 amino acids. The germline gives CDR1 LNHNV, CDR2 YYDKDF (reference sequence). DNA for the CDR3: TGTGCCACCGGACAGGCTGCTTTGGTGCAGTACTTC. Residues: CATGQAALVQYF.

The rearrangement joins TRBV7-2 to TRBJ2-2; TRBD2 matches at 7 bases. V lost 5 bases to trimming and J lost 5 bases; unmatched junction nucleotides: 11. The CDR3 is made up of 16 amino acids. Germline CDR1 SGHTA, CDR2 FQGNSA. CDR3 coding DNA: TGTGCCAGCAGCCCATACGCGGGAGTAGGGACCGGGGAGCTGTTTTTT. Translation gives CASSPYAGVGTGELFF.

The CDR3 sequence is CASSLRLAGGFQETQYF. Here the CDR3 DNA reads TGTGCCAGCAGCCTCCGACTAGCGGGGGGGTTTCAAGAGACCCAGTACTTC. J is TRBJ2-5 and V is TRBV3-1 (or the pseudogene TRBV3-2), with 14 positions matching TRBD2. This CDR3 contains 17 residues. The ends lost 4 bases at V and 2 bases at J; junction bases unmatched: 6. CDR1 LGHDT and CDR2 YNNKEL come from the germline V gene (reference sequence).

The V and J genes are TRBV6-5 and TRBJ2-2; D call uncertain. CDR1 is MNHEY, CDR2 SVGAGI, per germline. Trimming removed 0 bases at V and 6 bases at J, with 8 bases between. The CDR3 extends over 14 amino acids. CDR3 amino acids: CASSYSRTAGELFF. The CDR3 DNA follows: TGTGCCAGCAGTTACTCGCGCACCGCCGGGGAGCTGTTTTTT.

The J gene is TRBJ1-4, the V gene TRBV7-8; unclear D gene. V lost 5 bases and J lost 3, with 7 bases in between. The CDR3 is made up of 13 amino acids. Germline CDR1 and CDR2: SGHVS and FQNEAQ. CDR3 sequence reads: CASSMSANEKLFF. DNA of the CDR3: TGTGCCAGCAGCATGAGTGCTAATGAAAAACTGTTTTTT.

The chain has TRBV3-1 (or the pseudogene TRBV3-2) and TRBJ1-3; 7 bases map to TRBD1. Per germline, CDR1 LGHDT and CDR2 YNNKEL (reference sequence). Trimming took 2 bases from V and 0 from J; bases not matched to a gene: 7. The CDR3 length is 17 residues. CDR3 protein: CASSQPLGQSSGNTIYF. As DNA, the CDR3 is TGTGCCAGCAGCCAACCGCTGGGACAGAGCTCTGGAAACACCATATATTTT.

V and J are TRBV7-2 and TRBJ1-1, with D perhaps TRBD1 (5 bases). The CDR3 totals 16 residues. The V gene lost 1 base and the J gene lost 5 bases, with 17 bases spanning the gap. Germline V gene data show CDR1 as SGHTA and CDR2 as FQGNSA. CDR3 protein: CASSLEPGRLKTEAFF. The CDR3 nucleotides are TGTGCCAGCAGCTTAGAACCAGGGCGGTTAAAGACTGAAGCTTTCTTT.

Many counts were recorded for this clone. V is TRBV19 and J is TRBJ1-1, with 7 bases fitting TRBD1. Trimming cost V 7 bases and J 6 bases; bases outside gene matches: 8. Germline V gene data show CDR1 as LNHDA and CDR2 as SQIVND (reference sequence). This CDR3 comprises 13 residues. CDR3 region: CASKRQGSAEAFF. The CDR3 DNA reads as TGTGCCAGTAAACGACAGGGTTCCGCTGAAGCTTTCTTT.